One and the same sample provided the 18 T cell receptor beta chains below, sequenced in a study of cytomegalovirus exposure and HLA in healthy donors. PCR was performed using 60 Vbeta and 13 Jbeta primers. Clones were sequenced by immunoSEQ multiplex PCR, and TCRdb holds only the in-frame ones, with some missing. The table has approximately 210,000 clones, around 73% seen once. The specimen sequenced was PBMCs. The receptors were sampled from a woman aged 25-40 years in good health and CMV-seropositive.

V is TRBV11-2 and J is TRBJ2-3; 10 nucleotides align to TRBD1. Germline assignment: CDR1 SGHAT and CDR2 FQNNGV. The J segment lost 4 bases and the V segment lost 2 bases, leaving 3 bases of the junction unmatched. This CDR3 spans 15 amino acids. The chain's CDR3 is CASSLQGTGADTQYF. The CDR3 nucleotides read TGTGCCAGCAGCTTACAGGGGACAGGGGCAGATACGCAGTATTTT.

J is TRBJ2-2 and V is TRBV7-2; D is perhaps TRBD1 (7 bases). The germline V gene encodes CDR1 SGHTA and CDR2 FQGNSA. The CDR3 loop spans 14 amino acids. Deletions cut 4 bases from V and 6 bases from J, with 12 bases between. DNA for the CDR3: TGTGCCAGCAGCTCTCTCAGGGGGGCCGGGGAGCTGTTTTTT. This codes for CASSSLRGAGELFF.

The J gene is TRBJ1-6, the V gene TRBV5-4, with 8 bases matching TRBD1. The CDR3 has 15 residues. Germline loops: CDR1 SGHNT, CDR2 YYREEE (reference sequence). The junction had 13 bases not matched to a gene; V was cut back by 3 bases and J by 14 bases. CDR3 protein: CASSSTGGTGYSLHF. The CDR3 DNA sequence: TGTGCCAGCAGCTCGACCGGAGGGACAGGTTATTCCCTCCACTTT.

J is TRBJ2-7 and V is TRBV18, with 7 bases identical to TRBD2. Unmatched junction bases numbered 14, after V lost 4 bases and J lost 5 bases. Germline values: CDR1 KGHSH, CDR2 LQKENI. This CDR3 has 16 residues. The CDR3 DNA reads TGTGCCAGCTCACAAGGAGGGAGGGCCTTTGGTGACGAGCAGTACTTC. Its protein is CASSQGGRAFGDEQYF.

The rearrangement uses TRBV7-9 and TRBJ1-5; 7 nucleotides align to TRBD1. CDR3 size: 18 residues. The V gene's germline CDR1 is SEHNR and CDR2 FQNEAQ (reference sequence). The J segment lost 0 bases and the V segment lost 5 bases, leaving 13 bases of the junction unmatched. CDR3 bases: TGTGCCAGCAGCCTAACAACAGGGGCCTTAGATAGCAATCAGCCCCAGCATTTT. Protein sequence: CASSLTTGALDSNQPQHF.

This chain links TRBV7-2 with TRBJ2-5, with 11 nucleotides matching TRBD2. CDR3 length: 15 residues. Germline CDR1 reads SGHTA; CDR2 reads FQGNSA. The junction had 5 bases not matched to a gene; V was cut back by 3 bases and J by 5 bases. The CDR3 DNA reads TGTGCCAGCAGCTTTAGCGGGAGGGAGGTGGAGACCCAGTACTTC. Protein: CASSFSGREVETQYF.

The V and J genes are TRBV5-1 and TRBJ2-2; D perhaps matches TRBD1 (7 bases). CDR1 and CDR2 from the germline V gene are SGHRS and YFSETQ. This CDR3 comprises 15 residues. V lost 4 bases and J lost 3, with 13 bases in between. CDR3 residues: CASSPDRDYTGELFF. The DNA of the CDR3 is TGCGCCAGCAGCCCTGACAGGGACTACACCGGGGAGCTGTTTTTT.

V usage is TRBV29-1 and J usage is TRBJ1-4, with 12 nucleotides matching TRBD1. V lost 4 bases, J lost 3 bases, and 3 bases stayed unmatched. Germline CDR1 and CDR2: SQVTM and ANQGSEA. CDR3 length: 15 residues. In DNA, the CDR3 is TGCAGCGTTGCGGGACAGGGGGCAGCTAATGAAAAACTGTTTTTT. The encoded protein is CSVAGQGAANEKLFF.

This clone was picked up a small number of times. The CDR3, as DNA: TGTGCCAGCAGTTTACCCGGTGGGGCGGATACGCAGTATTTT. Amino acids: CASSLPGGADTQYF. The chain has TRBV28 and TRBJ2-3, with D possibly matching TRBD1 (5 bases). Trimming removed 2 bases from V and 6 bases from J, with 12 bases in between. CDR1 and CDR2 from the germline V gene are MDHEN and SYDVKM. There are 14 residues in the CDR3.

CDR3 amino acids: CAWSVRGDRARTGELFF. The CDR3 nucleotides are TGTGCCTGGAGTGTGCGGGGGGACAGGGCCCGCACCGGGGAGCTGTTTTTT. The chain has TRBV30 and TRBJ2-2; D possibly corresponds to TRBD1 (9 bases). The CDR3 contains 17 residues. Germline loops: CDR1 GTSNPN, CDR2 SVGIG (reference sequence). The ends were cut back, 0 bases at V and 4 bases at J, with 18 bases in the middle.

V gene TRBV15 combines with J gene TRBJ1-6; D is perhaps TRBD1 (6 bases). The CDR3 is made up of 15 amino acids. Germline assignment: CDR1 LNHNV and CDR2 YYDKDF (reference sequence). V lost 8 bases, J lost 4 bases, and 15 bases lay in between. CDR3 sequence reads: CATGKDGQYNSPLHF. The DNA for the CDR3 is TGTGCCACCGGGAAAGACGGACAGTATAATTCACCCCTCCACTTT.

This clone has a single count. This chain joins TRBV4-1 and TRBJ2-7; 9 bases align to TRBD2. The germline V gene encodes CDR1 MGHRA and CDR2 YSYEKL. There are 17 residues in the CDR3. V trimming: 1 base; J trimming: 2 bases; junction bases outside the gene matches: 9. The CDR3 DNA reads as TGCGCCAGCAGCCAAGGCGGGGGGGAGGTTAACACCTACGAGCAGTACTTC. It is translated as CASSQGGGEVNTYEQYF.

This chain links TRBV28 with TRBJ2-5, with D perhaps matching TRBD1 (5 bases). Germline CDR1 and CDR2: MDHEN and SYDVKM. This CDR3 is 14 amino acids long. Trimming cost V 6 bases and J 5 bases, with 16 bases left between them. The CDR3 loop reads CASRTGDARETQYF. The CDR3 region has the DNA TGTGCCAGCAGAACAGGTGATGCGAGGGAGACCCAGTACTTC.

The chain joins TRBV27 to TRBJ2-7, with D possibly TRBD2 on 6 matching bases. This CDR3 has 11 residues. The germline V and J ends were trimmed by 11 bases and 8 bases, with 16 bases remaining between them. The V gene's germline CDR1 is MNHEY and CDR2 SMNVEV (reference sequence). CDR3 sequence (DNA): TGTGCCTCTTCTCTGGGGGGTAAGCAGTACTTC. Protein: CASSLGGKQYF.

This clone was seen once. The gene calls are TRBV28 and TRBJ1-5; D unresolved. The CDR3 consists of 14 residues. Germline lookup yields CDR1 MDHEN and CDR2 SYDVKM. V shed 5 bases and J shed 7 bases, with 15 bases lying between them. Here the CDR3 DNA reads TGTGCCAGCAGTCCGACTCATGATATCCAGCCCCAGCATTTT. Protein: CASSPTHDIQPQHF.

The chain links TRBV28 to TRBJ2-5, with 10 nucleotides matching TRBD1. CDR3 length: 14 amino acids. J lost 3 bases, V lost 10 bases, and 8 bases had no gene match. Germline assignment: CDR1 MDHEN and CDR2 SYDVKM. CDR3 sequence reads: CAIQKGQGKETQYF. The CDR3 region has the DNA TGTGCCATCCAAAAGGGACAGGGGAAAGAGACCCAGTACTTC.

CDR3 in amino acids: CASSLHAGGPDTQYF. The CDR3 DNA reads as TGTGCCAGCAGCTTACACGCGGGGGGACCAGATACGCAGTATTTT. The chain employs TRBV7-9 and TRBJ2-3; 8 bases align to TRBD2. CDR1 and CDR2 from the germline V gene are SEHNR and FQNEAQ (reference sequence). Losses at the gene ends were 2 bases for V and 4 bases for J; bases not matched to a gene: 5. The CDR3 contains 15 residues.

In this sample, this clone turned up a few times. This chain joins TRBV19 and TRBJ2-1, with 8 bases lining up with TRBD2. Germline V CDR1 and CDR2: LNHDA, SQIVND (reference sequence). Trimming cost V 7 bases and J 8 bases; bases outside gene matches: 7. The CDR3 extends over 13 amino acids. The CDR3 nucleotides are TGTGCCAGTAAGGCGGGAGGCACTTATGAGCAGTTCTTC. Translated, it gives CASKAGGTYEQFF.